This entry lists 12 T cell receptor beta chains sequenced from one sample in a study of technical replicates of blood from a few donors. Sequencing used immunoSEQ multiplex PCR; TCRdb keeps in-frame clones, though not all of them. The table shows tens of thousands of clones, with about nine tenths occurring only once. Sequenced input: PBMCs. Receptor source: a human donor in good health. Some clones in this sample may be carry-over from other donors' samples.

V and J are TRBV7-2 and TRBJ1-2; D might be TRBD1 (5 bases). Trimming removed 5 bases at V and 8 bases at J, with 9 bases between. Germline V gene lookup returns CDR1 SGHTA and CDR2 FQGNSA. The CDR3 loop spans 11 amino acids. The CDR3 sequence: CASSPRGGYTF. CDR3 bases: TGTGCCAGCAGCCCTAGGGGCGGCTACACCTTC.

The chain employs TRBV5-1 and TRBJ1-6; D call uncertain. V lost 6 bases and J lost 8, with 15 bases in between. Germline lookup yields CDR1 SGHRS and CDR2 YFSETQ. The CDR3 extends over 14 amino acids. Written as DNA, the CDR3 is TGCGCCAGCACCAATGGTGGCGGTTATTCACCCCTCCACTTT. Protein sequence: CASTNGGGYSPLHF.

This clone was detected a few times. This rearrangement joins TRBV7-2 to TRBJ2-1; 10 nucleotides align to TRBD1. Germline V CDR1 and CDR2: SGHTA, FQGNSA. J lost 9 bases, V lost 4 bases, and 12 bases had no gene match. The CDR3 spans 16 residues. The CDR3 DNA reads TGTGCCAGCAGCTCCTGGCGGGACAGGGGAGGAGGTGAGCAGTTCTTC. It is translated as CASSSWRDRGGGEQFF.

This sequence joins TRBV4-3 and TRBJ1-6; perhaps TRBD1 as D (6 bases). CDR3 length equals 13 residues. Trimming took off 4 bases at V and 7 bases at J, with 8 bases between the two ends. Germline CDR1 LGHNA, CDR2 YSLEER. The CDR3: CASSLGQNSPLHF. The CDR3 DNA follows: TGCGCCAGCAGCCTCGGACAGAATTCACCCCTCCACTTT.

This clone has just one count. The chain recombines TRBV27 with TRBJ1-1; D remains unclear. The CDR3 has 15 residues. Trimming stripped 0 bases from V and 2 bases from J, with 10 bases between. Germline CDR1 MNHEY, CDR2 SMNVEV (reference sequence). CDR3 DNA sequence: TGTGCCAGCAGTTTATCCGGTTACTCCAACACTGAAGCTTTCTTT. It specifies CASSLSGYSNTEAFF.

The rearrangement uses TRBV25-1 and TRBJ2-5; 10 positions agree with TRBD2. Germline CDR1 is MGHDK and CDR2 is SYGVNS. The V segment lost 2 bases and the J segment 2 bases; nucleotides outside the gene matches: 2. The CDR3 length is 15 residues. This CDR3 is CASSEILAGQETQYF. In DNA, the CDR3 is TGTGCCAGCAGTGAAATACTAGCGGGGCAAGAGACCCAGTACTTC.

The chain is built from TRBV5-1 and TRBJ2-7, with a possible D match to TRBD1 (5 bases). This CDR3 spans 14 amino acids. Germline CDR1 and CDR2: SGHRS and YFSETQ. V was pared by 4 bases and J by 0 bases, with 11 bases between. Written as DNA, the CDR3 is TGCGCCAGCAGCCCTCAGGGTCACTCCTACGAGCAGTACTTC. This translates into CASSPQGHSYEQYF.

The chain joins TRBV4-3 to TRBJ2-4; 7 bases agree with TRBD1. Trimming at V came to 0 bases and at J to 0 bases, leaving 17 bases not matched to a gene. The CDR3 totals 21 residues. Germline V gives CDR1 LGHNA, CDR2 YSLEER. DNA for the CDR3: TGCGCCAGCAGCCAAGATGGGGACAGCCAAAATCTAATACTAGCCAAAAACATTCAGTACTTC. It codes for CASSQDGDSQNLILAKNIQYF.

The V and J genes are TRBV7-2 and TRBJ1-2; tentative D call: TRBD1 (5 bases). CDR1 and CDR2 from the germline V gene are SGHTA and FQGNSA. V gave up 0 bases and J gave up 6 bases, with 14 bases separating them. The CDR3 length is 15 residues. CDR3 DNA: TGTGCCAGCAGCTTAGCGCAGGCGGGGCGGAATGGCTACACCTTC. Amino acids: CASSLAQAGRNGYTF.

V is TRBV10-3 and J is TRBJ2-5; the D gene is possibly TRBD2 (6 bases). CDR3 length: 14 amino acids. V gave up 5 bases and J gave up 1 base, with 11 bases separating them. Germline lookup yields CDR1 ENHRY and CDR2 SYGVKD. CDR3 in amino acids: CAISLGGAQETQYF. The CDR3 bases are TGTGCCATCAGTCTCGGAGGGGCCCAAGAGACCCAGTACTTC.

CDR3 in DNA: TGTGCCAGCAGCCCGGACTTAGGCCAGCCCCAGCATTTT. Translating gives CASSPDLGQPQHF. The V gene is TRBV7-2, the J gene TRBJ1-5, with D unclear. The V end was cut by 5 bases, the J end by 7 bases, with 12 bases between. The CDR3 runs to 13 residues. Germline assignment: CDR1 SGHTA and CDR2 FQGNSA.

The V gene is TRBV28, the J gene TRBJ1-4; the D is unclear. The CDR3 extends over 14 amino acids. V was trimmed by 4 bases and J by 0 bases, leaving 6 bases between them. Germline CDR1 MDHEN, CDR2 SYDVKM. The CDR3 bases are TGTGCCAGCAGTTCCCCCGCAACTAATGAAAAACTGTTTTTT. This translates into CASSSPATNEKLFF.